The clone carrying this TCR beta chain was recorded once. What it recognizes is unknown. Produced via immunoSEQ multiplex PCR; TCRdb's table is partial and in-frame only. The sample lists over 85,000 clones, around nine tenths occurring once. This entry is derived from a study of OX40 agonist ivuxolimab in advanced cancers. Study-wide findings and caveats: Specificity for antigen went undetermined in the expanded peripheral T cells.

The germline CDR1 and CDR2 sequences are KGHSH and LQKENI. The CDR3 is made up of 14 amino acids. The germline V and J ends were trimmed by 3 bases and 3 bases, with 12 bases remaining between them. The TCR sequence derives from an adult with an advanced solid tumor such as melanoma, head and neck, liver or kidney cancer. The chain links TRBV18 to TRBJ2-7; tentatively, D is TRBD2 (5 bases). Sequences were derived from CD4+ or CD8+ T cells sorted from blood, sampled in a trial of the OX40 agonist ivuxolimab. CDR3 nucleotide sequence: TGTGCCAGCTCACCGGTAGGTAGCGACTACGAGCAGTACTTC. Translating gives CASSPVGSDYEQYF.